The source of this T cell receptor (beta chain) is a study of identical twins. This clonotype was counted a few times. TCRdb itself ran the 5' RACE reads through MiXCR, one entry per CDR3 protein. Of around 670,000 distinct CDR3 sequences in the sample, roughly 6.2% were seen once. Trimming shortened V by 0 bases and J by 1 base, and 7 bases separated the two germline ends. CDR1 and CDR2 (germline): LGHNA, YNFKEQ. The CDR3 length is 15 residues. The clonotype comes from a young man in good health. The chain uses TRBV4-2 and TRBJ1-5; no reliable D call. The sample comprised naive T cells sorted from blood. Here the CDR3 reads CASSQDKGSNQPQHF. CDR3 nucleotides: TGTGCCAGCAGCCAAGATAAGGGCAGCAATCAGCCCCAGCATTTT.